This record covers a single T cell receptor (beta chain). The record originates from a study of long-term antiretroviral therapy in people with HIV. The ends were cut back, 6 bases at V and 2 bases at J, with 12 bases in the middle. The CDR3 consists of 14 residues. Germline lookup yields CDR1 MNHEY and CDR2 SVGAGI. Per individual, the PBMC samples numbered at least one pre-ART and at least two post-ART. Researchers ran immunoSEQ v3.0 at survey level. The data were produced by immunoSEQ multiplex PCR, yet TCRdb's version contains in-frame clones alone and is incomplete. This table has 45,000 or so clones, about 94% appearing once.

The TCR originated in a man aged 25-40 years with HIV. J is TRBJ2-3 and V is TRBV6-5, with no clear D. The sequenced sample was unsorted PBMCs, obtained 9 to 9.5 years after starting antiretroviral therapy. CDR3 in DNA: TGTGCCAGCAGCCTCGGGCCAATCACAGATACGCAGTATTTT. Its protein is CASSLGPITDTQYF.